The 27 T cell receptor beta chains listed next were all sequenced from one sample in a study of cytomegalovirus exposure and HLA in healthy donors. PCR primers comprised 60 Vbeta and 13 Jbeta primers. Measured with immunoSEQ multiplex PCR; TCRdb has only the in-frame clones, and not every one. This table has around 150,000 clones, approximately 85% appearing once. Sequenced: PBMCs. The source is a man over 45 in good health and CMV-seropositive.

The rearrangement joins TRBV10-3 to TRBJ2-1; 9 nucleotides match TRBD1. Germline CDR1 ENHRY, CDR2 SYGVKD. The CDR3 extends over 13 amino acids. V lost 7 bases and J lost 6; bases outside the gene matches: 4. CDR3 DNA sequence: TGTGCCATCAAGGGGACAGGGACCAATGAGCAGTTCTTC. Protein sequence: CAIKGTGTNEQFF.

DNA of the CDR3: TGTGCCAGTAGTTCTACTGGGGGCCCGTCATACGAGCAGTACTTC. Translated, it gives CASSSTGGPSYEQYF. This chain joins TRBV19 and TRBJ2-7; the D gene is possibly TRBD1 (6 bases). Trimming left V 5 bases short and J 4 bases short, with 18 bases between. The CDR3 loop spans 15 amino acids. Germline CDR1 is LNHDA and CDR2 is SQIVND (reference sequence). The full variable domain, in which reference TRBV19 and TRBJ2-7 provide the parts outside the CDR3, is DGGITQSPKYLFRKEGQNVTLSCEQNLNHDAMYWYRQDPGQGLRLIYYSQIVNDFQKGDIAEGYSVSREKKESFPLTVTSAQKNPTAFYLCASSSTGGPSYEQYFGPGTRLTVT.

J is TRBJ1-1 and V is TRBV15, with D possibly matching TRBD1 (5 bases). CDR3 size: 15 residues. CDR1 and CDR2 (germline): LNHNV, YYDKDF (reference sequence). V lost 0 bases, J lost 2 bases, and 10 bases lay in between. The CDR3 region has the DNA TGTGCCACCAGCAGAGATCCCGGACAAAACACTGAAGCTTTCTTT. Amino acids: CATSRDPGQNTEAFF.

The rearrangement uses TRBV7-3 and TRBJ2-3, with a tentative D call TRBD2 (6 bases). Trimming pared 5 bases from V and 0 bases from J, leaving 12 bases between. The CDR3 runs to 15 residues. The V gene's germline CDR1 is SGHTA and CDR2 FQGTGA. The CDR3 spells CASSPISGSTDTQYF. The CDR3 DNA reads TGTGCCAGCAGCCCTATTAGCGGTAGCACAGATACGCAGTATTTT.

The rearrangement links TRBV6-6 to TRBJ1-6, with 7 bases fitting TRBD1. This CDR3 spans 16 amino acids. The germline CDR1 and CDR2 sequences are MNHNY and SVGAGI (reference sequence). V lost 0 bases and J lost 9; bases outside the gene matches: 8. The CDR3 DNA reads as TGTGCCAGCAGTTACTCAAAACAGGGGCATGGTTCACCCCTCCACTTT. Protein sequence: CASSYSKQGHGSPLHF.

The genes are TRBV7-2 and TRBJ1-2; D is possibly TRBD1 (6 bases). The CDR3 is 15 residues long. V was clipped by 6 bases and J by 2 bases, with 16 bases between them. Germline CDR1 SGHTA, CDR2 FQGNSA. The CDR3 reads CASRAAGGGNYGYTF. The CDR3 nucleotides read TGTGCCAGCAGGGCCGCGGGGGGCGGGAACTATGGCTACACCTTC.

CDR3 DNA: TGTGCCAGCAGCTTGGGAGCTCTAGCATCCGAGCAGTACTTC. Translated, it gives CASSLGALASEQYF. The chain couples TRBV5-4 to TRBJ2-7, with D maybe TRBD2 (5 bases). The CDR3 has 14 amino acids. Germline V gene sequence: CDR1 SGHNT, CDR2 YYREEE (reference sequence). The ends were cut back, 0 bases at V and 6 bases at J, with 13 bases in the middle.

On this clone: The junction and the germline gene differ at one end; a read error may be behind it. The CDR3 DNA sequence: TGTGCCAGCAGCTCCCAGGGGCCAATAGCTCCCTACAATGGGCAGTTCTTC. Translated: CASSSQGPIAPYNGQFF. The rearrangement links TRBV7-9 to TRBJ2-1, with D possibly being TRBD1 (6 bases). CDR1 is SEHNR, CDR2 FQNEAQ, per germline (reference sequence). The CDR3 extends over 17 amino acids.

The V call is TRBV5-5, the J call TRBJ2-3, with D possibly being TRBD1 (6 bases). V gave up 2 bases and J gave up 4 bases, with 11 bases separating them. From germline, CDR1 is SGHKS and CDR2 YYEKEE (reference sequence). CDR3 length: 14 amino acids. CDR3: CASSFGPGADTQYF. CDR3 nucleotide sequence: TGTGCCAGCAGCTTCGGACCAGGGGCAGATACGCAGTATTTT. The variable domain in full, completed from reference TRBV5-5 and TRBJ2-3, reads DAGVTQSPTHLIKTRGQQVTLRCSPISGHKSVSWYQQVLGQGPQFIFQYYEKEERGRGNFPDRFSARQFPNYSSELNVNALLLGDSALYLCASSFGPGADTQYFGPGTRLTVL.

The chain employs TRBV28 and TRBJ2-7, with D possibly TRBD1 on 7 matching bases. The CDR3 runs 15 residues. Germline V gives CDR1 MDHEN, CDR2 SYDVKM. The V and J ends lost 4 bases and 5 bases respectively, with 18 bases between them. Here the CDR3 reads CASSSGGGGYHEQYF. The CDR3 DNA is TGTGCCAGCAGTTCCGGAGGAGGGGGCTACCACGAGCAGTACTTC.

The chain uses TRBV5-1 and TRBJ1-1, with a tentative D call TRBD1 (6 bases). CDR3 size: 14 residues. CDR1 is SGHRS and CDR2 is YFSETQ in the germline V gene. With 0 bases removed from V and 4 bases from J, the gap between germline ends came to 10 bases. This CDR3 reads CASSLAQGSTEAFF. The DNA of the CDR3 is TGCGCCAGCAGCTTGGCCCAGGGGAGCACTGAAGCTTTCTTT.

The gene calls are TRBV19 and TRBJ2-5, with TRBD2 matching over 8 bases. This CDR3 contains 13 residues. Germline V gene sequence: CDR1 LNHDA, CDR2 SQIVND (reference sequence). With 6 bases clipped from V and 3 bases from J, the junction kept 3 bases outside the gene matches. The CDR3 protein is CASRLAAKETQYF. The CDR3 DNA reads as TGTGCCAGTAGACTAGCGGCTAAAGAGACCCAGTACTTC.

This chain joins TRBV30 and TRBJ2-1; TRBD2 is a possible D gene (5 bases). Germline CDR1 GTSNPN, CDR2 SVGIG (reference sequence). This CDR3 has 14 residues. V was shortened by 5 bases and J by 2 bases, with 13 bases between the two germline ends. The CDR3, as DNA: TGTGCCTGGGTCCGGGGTGCGGCCTACAATGAGCAGTTCTTC. Amino acids: CAWVRGAAYNEQFF. Variable domain in full (rest from reference TRBV30 and TRBJ2-1): SQTIHQWPATLVQPVGSPLSLECTVEGTSNPNLYWYRQAAGRGLQLLFYSVGIGQISSEVPQNLSASRPQDRQFILSSKKLLLSDSGFYLCAWVRGAAYNEQFFGPGTRLTVL.

The rearrangement links TRBV10-3 to TRBJ2-5; 7 nucleotides agree with TRBD1. The CDR3 runs to 14 residues. The J segment lost 7 bases and the V segment lost 3 bases, leaving 8 bases of the junction unmatched. Germline V lookup: CDR1 ENHRY, CDR2 SYGVKD. The CDR3 loop is CAISDPASGGTQYF. In DNA, the CDR3 is TGTGCCATCAGTGACCCGGCCTCAGGGGGGACCCAGTACTTC.

This clone was recorded once. The chain uses TRBV5-1 and TRBJ2-1; 9 positions agree with TRBD2. Germline V lookup: CDR1 SGHRS, CDR2 YFSETQ. The CDR3 has 15 residues. V lost 2 bases, J lost 9 bases, and 9 bases stayed unmatched. CDR3 sequence reads: CASSFVAGAPGEQFF. The CDR3, as DNA: TGCGCCAGCAGCTTTGTAGCGGGAGCCCCGGGTGAGCAGTTCTTC.

The chain is built from TRBV28 and TRBJ1-2; weak D call: TRBD1 (5 bases). V lost 3 bases and J 3 bases, leaving 11 bases between the germline ends. The CDR3 totals 14 residues. The germline V gene has CDR1 MDHEN and CDR2 SYDVKM. DNA of the CDR3: TGTGCCAGCAGTTTGCTCAGGGATTACTATGGCTACACCTTC. Protein sequence: CASSLLRDYYGYTF.

V and J are TRBV13 and TRBJ1-5; D might be TRBD1 (5 bases). V was clipped by 2 bases and J by 6 bases, with 5 bases between them. The CDR3 runs 12 residues. CDR1 PRHDT and CDR2 FYEKMQ come from the germline V gene (reference sequence). CDR3 DNA: TGTGCCAGCAGCTTAACAGGTCAGCCCCAGCATTTT. This codes for CASSLTGQPQHF.

This chain connects TRBV28 to TRBJ2-3, with TRBD2 identical over 7 bases. The CDR3 contains 15 residues. V gave up 6 bases and J gave up 9 bases; unmatched junction bases: 15. Germline V gene sequence: CDR1 MDHEN, CDR2 SYDVKM. CDR3: CASSPGASGTLTQYF. Here the CDR3 DNA reads TGTGCCAGCAGCCCTGGGGCTAGCGGTACCCTGACGCAGTATTTT.

This sequence joins TRBV10-3 and TRBJ2-5; 10 nucleotides match TRBD1. The DNA end favors TRBJ2-7, so the J call may be wrong. The CDR3 is 14 amino acids. The germline V gene has CDR1 ENHRY and CDR2 SYGVKD. As DNA, the CDR3 is TGTGCCATCACCTGGGACAGGGGCGCCTACGAGCAGTACTTC. It is translated as CAITWDRGAYEQYF.

The chain links TRBV7-2 to TRBJ2-1; TRBD2 matches 13 bases. CDR3 size: 16 residues. V lost 5 bases and J lost 9; bases outside the gene matches: 10. Germline V gives CDR1 SGHTA, CDR2 FQGNSA. The CDR3 region has the DNA TGTGCCAGCAGCATTACTAGCGGGAGGGCAAAAGGTGAGCAGTTCTTC. Translation gives CASSITSGRAKGEQFF.

The CDR3 region has the DNA TGTGCCAGCAGTGGAGGGACAGGGGGCAATCAGCCCCAGCATTTT. As protein: CASSGGTGGNQPQHF. V usage is TRBV2 and J usage is TRBJ1-5, with TRBD1 matching over 10 bases. Germline trimming cut 4 bases from V and 2 bases from J; bases unmatched to any gene: 2. Germline V gives CDR1 SNHLY, CDR2 FYNNEI. The CDR3 loop spans 15 amino acids.

This chain links TRBV5-1 with TRBJ1-4; TRBD1 matches 11 bases. The CDR3 length is 17 residues. Germline values: CDR1 SGHRS, CDR2 YFSETQ. J gave up 6 bases and V 3 bases, and 10 bases lay outside the gene matches. CDR3 DNA: TGCGCCAGCAGCTCCAGAACTCCGGGACAGGGGGATGAAAAACTGTTTTTT. Translation gives CASSSRTPGQGDEKLFF.

The chain joins TRBV6-5 to TRBJ2-1, with D perhaps TRBD1 (5 bases). Germline V gene lookup returns CDR1 MNHEY and CDR2 SVGAGI. V was cut by 7 bases and J by 10 bases, with 11 bases left in between. This CDR3 is built from 11 residues. CDR3 nucleotide sequence: TGTGCCAGCACCCAGGGCCGCGAGCAGTTCTTC. Protein product: CASTQGREQFF.

The rearrangement joins TRBV5-1 to TRBJ1-1, with a possible D match to TRBD1 (5 bases). Deletions cut 4 bases from V and 5 bases from J, with 18 bases between. The CDR3 runs 15 residues. Germline CDR1 and CDR2: SGHRS and YFSETQ. CDR3 sequence reads: CASSLLMQGGTEAFF. CDR3 sequence (DNA): TGCGCCAGCAGCCTACTGATGCAGGGAGGGACTGAAGCTTTCTTT.

V usage is TRBV9 and J usage is TRBJ2-2; 8 nucleotides match TRBD2. V lost 4 bases, J lost 5 bases, and 4 bases stayed unmatched. This CDR3 comprises 14 residues. From germline, CDR1 is SGDLS and CDR2 YYNGEE. The CDR3 DNA sequence: TGTGCCAGCAGCCCCCGGGAGGGAACCGGGGAGCTGTTTTTT. This translates into CASSPREGTGELFF.

This clone was counted between two and nine times. J is TRBJ1-6 and V is TRBV30; possible D gene TRBD1, 5 bases. V lost 5 bases and J lost 6, with 14 bases in between. Germline loops: CDR1 GTSNPN, CDR2 SVGIG (reference sequence). The CDR3 contains 14 residues. CDR3 DNA sequence: TGTGCCTGGGGCCCAGGGATGGGTAATTCACCCCTCCACTTT. Its translation is CAWGPGMGNSPLHF.

V is TRBV28 and J is TRBJ2-3, with 7 bases lining up with TRBD2. The junction had 5 bases not matched to a gene; V was cut back by 2 bases and J by 0 bases. The germline V gene has CDR1 MDHEN and CDR2 SYDVKM. The CDR3 is 16 amino acids. The CDR3 DNA follows: TGTGCCAGCAGTTTACTGACTAGCTCTAGCACAGATACGCAGTATTTT. It encodes CASSLLTSSSTDTQYF.